These T cell receptor beta chains were read from a single sample in a study of T-cell memory formation after mild COVID-19. MiXCR, applied by TCRdb to the 5' RACE reads, yields one record per CDR3 protein. Here the sample spans approximately 1,600 distinct CDR3 sequences, about 63% being singletons. Source material: PBMCs or a T cell subset sorted from them (not recorded which). The receptors come from an adult who had mild COVID-19 (a few samples of this study predate the infection). Cell type and time point are not known. Both conserved end residues are part of each CDR3. The D gene is left open where the match is weak. Not every row has a clone size; where given, it reads once, few, many or a size class.

d_call,cdr3_length,j_call,v_call,clone_size,cdr3_aa,cdr3_nt
-,10,TRBJ2-7,TRBV5-4,-,CAGYSYEQYF,TGTGCCGGCTACTCCTACGAGCAGTACTTC
TRBD2,15,TRBJ2-3,TRBV18,-,CASSKLAGTTDTQYF,TGTGCCAGCTCAAAACTAGCGGGGACCACAGATACGCAGTATTTT
-,14,TRBJ2-7,TRBV27,few,CASSWAGPTYEQYF,TGTGCCAGCAGTTGGGCAGGGCCCACCTACGAGCAGTACTTC
-,14,TRBJ1-2,TRBV7-2,medium-sized,CASSFQAGRYGYTF,TGTGCCAGCAGCTTTCAGGCAGGGCGCTATGGCTACACCTTC
-,13,TRBJ2-5,TRBV25-1,-,CASSEPNGETQYF,TGTGCCAGCAGTGAACCAAATGGGGAGACCCAGTACTTC
-,15,TRBJ1-2,TRBV24-1,once,CATSTTGTAAYGYTF,TGTGCCACCAGTACTACCGGCACCGCGGCCTATGGCTACACCTTC
-,11,TRBJ2-7,TRBV4-1,-,CASSQAYEQYF,TGCGCCAGCAGCCAGGCCTACGAGCAGTACTTC
TRBD2,18,TRBJ2-1,TRBV29-1,-,CSVGKRRRLAGGPDEQFF,TGCAGCGTGGGAAAAAGAAGGAGACTAGCGGGGGGCCCGGATGAGCAGTTCTTC
-,11,TRBJ2-7,TRBV7-9,-,CASSWVGEQYF,TGTGCCAGCAGCTGGGTGGGTGAGCAGTACTTC
TRBD2,18,TRBJ2-2,TRBV12-3/TRBV12-4,-,CASSAATLRGGLGGELFF,TGTGCCAGCAGTGCCGCGACTTTGCGGGGGGGCCTCGGCGGGGAGCTGTTTTTT
-,14,TRBJ1-4,TRBV7-9,few,CASSLRREDEKLFF,TGTGCCAGCAGTCTCCGGAGGGAAGATGAAAAACTGTTTTTT
-,15,TRBJ2-1,TRBV5-6,-,CASSPGGSSYNEQFF,TGTGCCAGCAGCCCGGGTGGGAGCTCCTACAATGAGCAGTTCTTC
-,16,TRBJ2-7,TRBV7-8,-,CASSPGPEAWNYEQYF,TGTGCCAGCAGCCCGGGGCCAGAGGCCTGGAACTACGAGCAGTACTTC
TRBD1,14,TRBJ2-7,TRBV7-9,large,CASSPRDRLYEQYF,TGTGCCAGCAGCCCGCGGGACAGGTTGTACGAGCAGTACTTC
-,12,TRBJ2-7,TRBV7-2,once,CASSPSSYEQYF,TGTGCCAGCAGCCCCAGCTCCTACGAGCAGTACTTC
-,14,TRBJ1-3,TRBV12-3/TRBV12-4,once,CASRLGDAANTIYF,TGTGCCAGCAGACTCGGTGATGCAGCCAACACCATATATTTT
-,14,TRBJ2-3,TRBV12-3/TRBV12-4,-,CASSFGGSTDTQYF,TGTGCCAGCAGTTTCGGGGGAAGCACAGATACGCAGTATTTT
-,16,TRBJ2-3,TRBV5-6,few,CASSLTDGNRVDTQYF,TGTGCCAGCAGCTTGACGGACGGGAACCGAGTAGATACGCAGTATTTT
-,14,TRBJ2-3,TRBV12-3/TRBV12-4,many,CASSLGGVGDTQYF,TGTGCCAGCAGTTTGGGCGGGGTAGGGGATACGCAGTATTTT
-,15,TRBJ1-6,TRBV9,-,CASSEASLGNSPLHF,TGTGCCAGCAGCGAGGCATCTCTAGGGAATTCACCCCTCCACTTT